This T cell receptor (beta chain) comes out of a study of Graves' ophthalmopathy and Graves' hyperthyroidism. For repertoire sequencing, the TCR beta CDR3 regions were amplified from RNA transcripts. Second-round multiplex PCR came after a first-round RT-PCR that employed HTBI primers. From the multiplex PCR reads, TCRdb called clonotypes with MiXCR, one entry per CDR3 protein. This repertoire shows around 670,000 distinct CDR3 sequences, 40% found once; its top ten account for approximately 43%. After removal of 3 bases from V and 3 bases from J, the junction contained 1 base not matched to a gene. This CDR3 region has 14 residues. From germline, CDR1 is SNHLY and CDR2 FYNNEI. In its sample, this clonotype was seen many times.

The genes are TRBV2 and TRBJ2-5; 10 bases are shared with TRBD2. The receptor was derived from an adult man with Graves' ophthalmopathy. Sequencing input: peripheral blood. CDR3 region: CASSDLAGEETQYF. The CDR3 nucleotides read TGTGCCAGCAGTGATCTAGCGGGAGAAGAGACCCAGTACTTC.